The 21 T cell receptor beta chains reported below all come from one sample, sequenced in a study of cytomegalovirus exposure and HLA in healthy donors. Assay: immunoSEQ multiplex PCR; the TCRdb copy retains only in-frame clones and omits some. The table has around 190,000 clones, approximately 78% seen once. The specimen sequenced was PBMCs. The receptors derive from a young woman in good health and CMV-seronegative.

The chain has TRBV19 and TRBJ2-5; TRBD1 matches at 11 bases. J lost 5 bases, V lost 8 bases, and 7 bases had no gene match. The V gene's germline CDR1 is LNHDA and CDR2 SQIVND (reference sequence). This CDR3 is 14 amino acids long. CDR3 bases: TGTGCCAGTGCCGGGACAGGGGGTCCGGAGACCCAGTACTTC. This gives the protein CASAGTGGPETQYF.

The chain couples TRBV6-6 to TRBJ2-7; 9 nucleotides agree with TRBD1. Looked up from germline, CDR1 is MNHNY and CDR2 is SVGAGI (reference sequence). The length of the CDR3 is 16 residues. With V trimmed by 2 bases and J by 3 bases, 8 bases remained unmatched. The CDR3 is CASSYPQGASGYEQYF. The CDR3, as DNA: TGTGCCAGCAGTTACCCACAGGGGGCTTCGGGCTACGAGCAGTACTTC.

This chain uses TRBV4-2 with TRBJ1-4, with unresolved D. The CDR3 spans 15 residues. Germline CDR1 reads LGHNA; CDR2 reads YNFKEQ. Deletions cut 0 bases from V and 1 base from J, with 6 bases between. The CDR3 coding sequence is TGTGCCAGCAGCCAAGAGGGCCTAACTAATGAAAAACTGTTTTTT. Translating it yields CASSQEGLTNEKLFF.

This chain uses TRBV15 with TRBJ1-4, with D possibly being TRBD1 (5 bases). The CDR3 contains 15 residues. V was trimmed by 0 bases and J by 8 bases, leaving 13 bases between them. The germline V gene has CDR1 LNHNV and CDR2 YYDKDF (reference sequence). CDR3 DNA sequence: TGTGCCACCAGCAGAGATTTAGGGGCCGGGGAAAAACTGTTTTTT. It specifies CATSRDLGAGEKLFF.

The chain is built from TRBV28 and TRBJ2-7; TRBD2 might be the D (5 bases). From germline, CDR1 is MDHEN and CDR2 SYDVKM. Trimming removed 2 bases at V and 6 bases at J, with 5 bases between. This CDR3 spans 11 amino acids. The CDR3 region has the DNA TGTGCCAGCAGTTTACGGGGCGAGCAGTACTTC. It specifies CASSLRGEQYF.

This clone came up once. The chain links TRBV18 to TRBJ2-5, with D perhaps matching TRBD1 (5 bases). V lost 0 bases, J lost 6 bases, and 14 bases lay in between. The CDR3 is 15 amino acids. The V gene's germline CDR1 is KGHSH and CDR2 LQKENI. This chain's CDR3 is CASSPPTTARQTQYF. CDR3 coding DNA: TGTGCCAGCTCACCACCGACGACAGCGAGGCAGACCCAGTACTTC.

The chain joins TRBV4-2 to TRBJ1-2; the D is unclear. V lost 0 bases to trimming and J lost 4 bases, with 6 bases between them. Germline lookup yields CDR1 LGHNA and CDR2 YNFKEQ. The CDR3 spans 13 residues. DNA of the CDR3: TGTGCCAGCAGCCAAGACGAACTCTATGGCTACACCTTC. Amino acids: CASSQDELYGYTF.

The rearrangement joins TRBV25-1 to TRBJ2-3; TRBD1 agrees at 10 bases. The CDR3 has 15 amino acids. CDR1 is MGHDK and CDR2 is SYGVNS in the germline V gene. J lost 2 bases, V lost 3 bases, and 2 bases had no gene match. In DNA, the CDR3 is TGTGCCAGCAGTGAGGGACAGGGGCCCACAGATACGCAGTATTTT. Translating gives CASSEGQGPTDTQYF. Full variable domain (rest looked up from reference TRBV25-1 and TRBJ2-3): EADIYQTPRYLVIGTGKKITLECSQTMGHDKMYWYQQDPGMELHLIHYSYGVNSTEKGDLSSESTVSRIRTEHFPLTLESARPSHTSQYLCASSEGQGPTDTQYFGPGTRLTVL.

J is TRBJ1-1 and V is TRBV28; possible D gene TRBD1, 6 bases. The length of the CDR3 is 15 residues. The V gene lost 2 bases and the J gene lost 3 bases, with 13 bases spanning the gap. Germline V gene data show CDR1 as MDHEN and CDR2 as SYDVKM. The CDR3 loop reads CASSLRTGLDTEAFF. Here the CDR3 DNA reads TGTGCCAGCAGTTTACGAACAGGGCTGGACACTGAAGCTTTCTTT.

The chain carries TRBV27 and TRBJ2-3; D call uncertain. From germline, CDR1 is MNHEY and CDR2 SMNVEV (reference sequence). V was pared by 7 bases and J by 7 bases, with 24 bases between. There are 16 residues in the CDR3. The CDR3 spells CASKPQREILLNTQYF. The CDR3 DNA reads TGTGCCAGCAAACCTCAGCGAGAAATTCTCCTAAATACGCAGTATTTT.

This clone was seen only a few times. The chain uses TRBV5-4 and TRBJ2-7, with 11 bases matching TRBD2. The CDR3 runs 13 residues. The trim removed 4 bases at V and 5 bases at J, leaving 2 bases unmatched. Germline V gives CDR1 SGHNT, CDR2 YYREEE (reference sequence). CDR3 DNA sequence: TGTGCCAGCAGCCCGGGACTAGCGGACGAGCAGTACTTC. Amino acid sequence: CASSPGLADEQYF.

This chain links TRBV30 with TRBJ2-2, with D possibly being TRBD2 (6 bases). Germline values: CDR1 GTSNPN, CDR2 SVGIG (reference sequence). Trimming removed 5 bases at V and 5 bases at J, with 12 bases between. The CDR3 is 13 amino acids. The CDR3 region is CAWGEGTTGELFF. For the CDR3, the DNA is TGTGCCTGGGGTGAAGGGACTACCGGGGAGCTGTTTTTT. Full variable domain (missing parts from reference TRBV30 and TRBJ2-2): SQTIHQWPATLVQPVGSPLSLECTVEGTSNPNLYWYRQAAGRGLQLLFYSVGIGQISSEVPQNLSASRPQDRQFILSSKKLLLSDSGFYLCAWGEGTTGELFFGEGSRLTVL.

The gene calls are TRBV15 and TRBJ2-3; no clear D. Looked up from germline, CDR1 is LNHNV and CDR2 is YYDKDF (reference sequence). The CDR3 is 12 amino acids. Trimming took 3 bases from V and 10 from J, leaving 11 bases between them. The CDR3 is CATSSALGSQYF. The CDR3 DNA follows: TGTGCCACCAGCAGCGCCCTCGGGTCGCAGTATTTT.

The chain is built from TRBV7-2 and TRBJ2-6, with no clear D. Germline V gives CDR1 SGHTA, CDR2 FQGNSA. The CDR3 loop spans 16 amino acids. V lost 5 bases and J 2 bases, leaving 13 bases between the germline ends. CDR3 DNA: TGTGCCAGCAGCCCCCCCGCACGGGCTGGGGCCAACGTCCTGACTTTC. Amino acid sequence: CASSPPARAGANVLTF.

This chain connects TRBV10-1 to TRBJ2-2, with 7 bases that match TRBD1. The CDR3 has 14 amino acids. The germline V gene encodes CDR1 WNHNN and CDR2 SYGVQD (reference sequence). V was pared by 3 bases and J by 4 bases, with 2 bases of the junction left unmatched. CDR3 amino acids: CASSEQGPTGELFF. The CDR3 DNA sequence: TGCGCCAGCAGTGAACAGGGGCCCACCGGGGAGCTGTTTTTT.

The chain is built from TRBV14 and TRBJ1-1; no firm D call. This CDR3 contains 12 residues. In germline, CDR1 is SGHDN, CDR2 FVKESK. Between the trimmed V and J ends, which lost 4 bases and 7 bases, there was a span of 10 bases. CDR3 bases: TGTGCCAGCAGCCCTCGGGTAAATGAAGCTTTCTTT. Its translation is CASSPRVNEAFF. Full variable domain (outside the CDR3, taken from reference TRBV14 and TRBJ1-1): EAGVTQFPSHSVIEKGQTVTLRCDPISGHDNLYWYRRVMGKEIKFLLHFVKESKQDESGMPNNRFLAERTGGTYSTLKVQPAELEDSGVYFCASSPRVNEAFFGQGTRLTVV.

The chain employs TRBV6-5 and TRBJ2-7, with 11 bases fitting TRBD1. This CDR3 is 15 amino acids long. Germline trimming cut 6 bases from V and 0 bases from J; bases unmatched to any gene: 4. Germline values: CDR1 MNHEY, CDR2 SVGAGI. CDR3 sequence reads: CASSGDRGGSYEQYF. In DNA form, the CDR3 reads TGTGCCAGCAGCGGGGACAGGGGGGGCTCCTACGAGCAGTACTTC.

Only one count was recorded for this clone. V gene TRBV18 combines with J gene TRBJ2-2; D may be TRBD2 (5 bases). This CDR3 is built from 15 residues. Deletions cut 5 bases from V and 8 bases from J, with 18 bases between. From germline, CDR1 is KGHSH and CDR2 LQKENI. This CDR3 reads CASSYPPGYLGELFF. The CDR3 DNA reads as TGTGCCAGCTCATATCCTCCGGGGTACCTAGGGGAGCTGTTTTTT.

The chain is built from TRBV11-3 and TRBJ1-5; 10 bases line up with TRBD1. CDR3 size: 15 residues. Per the germline V gene, CDR1 is SGHNT and CDR2 is YENEEA. The J segment lost 8 bases and the V segment lost 5 bases, leaving 9 bases of the junction unmatched. DNA of the CDR3: TGTGCCAGCAGCGGAGGACAGGGGGGTATGAAGCCCCAGCATTTT. It translates to CASSGGQGGMKPQHF.

This rearrangement joins TRBV2 to TRBJ1-4, with D uncertain. CDR3 size: 17 residues. Deletions cut 6 bases from V and 0 bases from J, with 17 bases between. CDR1 and CDR2 (germline): SNHLY, FYNNEI. CDR3 in amino acids: CASSTPTTQATNEKLFF. CDR3 nucleotide sequence: TGTGCCAGCAGCACACCCACGACCCAGGCAACTAATGAAAAACTGTTTTTT.

The chain employs TRBV18 and TRBJ2-7; TRBD1 agrees at 8 bases. This CDR3 is built from 14 residues. From germline, CDR1 is KGHSH and CDR2 LQKENI. V lost 3 bases, J lost 7 bases, and 8 bases stayed unmatched. CDR3 nucleotides: TGTGCCAGCTCACCCCGACAGGGGACCCAGGAGCAGTACTTC. Its protein is CASSPRQGTQEQYF.